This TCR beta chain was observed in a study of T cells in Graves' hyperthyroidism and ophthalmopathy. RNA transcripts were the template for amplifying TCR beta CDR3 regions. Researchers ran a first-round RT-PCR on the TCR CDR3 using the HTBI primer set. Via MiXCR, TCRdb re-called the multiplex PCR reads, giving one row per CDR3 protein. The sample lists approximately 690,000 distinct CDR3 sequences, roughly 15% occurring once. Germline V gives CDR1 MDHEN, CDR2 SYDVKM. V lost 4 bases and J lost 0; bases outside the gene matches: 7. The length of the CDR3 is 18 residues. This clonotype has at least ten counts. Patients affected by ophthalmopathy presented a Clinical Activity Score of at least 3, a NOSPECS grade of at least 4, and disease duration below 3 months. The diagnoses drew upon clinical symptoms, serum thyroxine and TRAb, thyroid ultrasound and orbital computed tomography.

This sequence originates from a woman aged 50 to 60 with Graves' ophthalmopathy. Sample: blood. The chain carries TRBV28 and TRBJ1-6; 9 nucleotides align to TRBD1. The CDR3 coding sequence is TGTGCCAGCAGTTCTCCCGGGACAGGGAGCTCCTATAATTCACCCCTCCACTTT. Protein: CASSSPGTGSSYNSPLHF.